Sequencing of this T cell receptor beta chain was carried out in a study of blood T cell repertoires in COVID-19 (dated by TCRdb to 2020 to 2021). Broadly, across the study: Collaborator samples came from the United States, Italy and Spain and covered acute and convalescent phases of COVID-19. The prospective study material was composed of cDNA or gDNA derived from T cells, B-cell-depleted T cells, or PBMCs. The dataset comprised deeply sampled blood TCRbeta repertoires from subjects exposed to, actively infected with, or recovered from COVID-19. A freely available public database, intended as a resource for researchers studying the immune response to SARS-CoV-2, is where the repertoires were released. The samples were drawn from two sources: the first 160 participants of the ongoing ImmuneRACE study, and approximately 1,300 subjects contributed by 6 global collaborators. The sample metadata nearly always contained a de-identified subject ID, COVID-19 status, age in years and sex. HLA class I and class II types, where available, came from metadata supplied by the sample provider rather than from assay-based typing. Broader findings and caveats from the paper: Clinical and demographic metadata were provided uncurated, with the amount varying by source and participant.

CDR3 length: 18 amino acids, cysteine to phenylalanine. The only DNA kept is the CDR3, 54 bases in frame from the first base. Trimming accounts for 4 bases at V and 7 bases at J, while the number of junction bases matched to no gene is 14. For CDR1 and CDR2, the germline V gene lists SGHRS and YFSETQ. Concerning this clone itself: Its antigen target is currently unknown. It has no much larger one-base neighbor in the sample; base qualities were not kept.

Whole blood was collected in K2EDTA tubes by collaborating institutions according to the institutions' own protocols. Collaborator samples were shipped for TCRbeta analysis as frozen whole blood, isolated PBMCs, or DNA extracted from either sample type. TCRbeta CDR3 regions were amplified from genomic DNA by means of the immunoSEQ Assay, a bias-controlled multiplex PCR. As for the original processing: The number of nucleated cells in each sample was estimated by amplification of reference gene primers within the assay. To quantify the absolute abundance of each unique TCRbeta CDR3 rearrangement, sequence reads were collapsed and filtered. For each sample, productive Simpson clonality was calculated as the square root of Simpson's diversity index across productive rearrangements. Here the immuneACCESS table is served through TCRdb, limited to in-frame sequences with V and J called. Missing clones are a known gap in these copies; in checked studies unresolved V genes cover under half, and the rest lacks a known reason. That table is the source of V, J and clone size, and D and trimming were worked out from the DNA. The sample includes tens of thousands of clones, with 65% to 80% observed a single time. About 26% of the sample comes from the top ten.

The receptor was isolated from a man aged 80 or over with acute or convalescent COVID-19. The rearrangement joined TRBV5-1 to TRBJ2-1, with 13 bases in between that match TRBD2. Sequencing was done on a sample of peripheral blood. The DNA is as follows: TGCGCCAGCAGCCTTGGACTAGCGGGAGTACGCCATCGTAATGAGCAGTTCTTC. Its product reads: CASSLGLAGVRHRNEQFF.